This T cell receptor beta chain was sequenced for a study of blood T cells in healthy people across ages. Overall study context: Per every two T cells, about one barcoded beta molecule was captured by template switching.

This clonotype showed up just a few times. Germline and junction disagree at one end, which may indicate a read error. CDR3 length equals 16 residues. The V gene's germline CDR1 is SGHRS and CDR2 YFSETQ. Drawn from each donor were approximately 10 milliliters of peripheral blood. For the second PCR, which ran for roughly 7 to 11 cycles, a sample-barcoded 5' primer and a J-beta primer mix were used. From the 5' RACE reads, TCRdb called clonotypes with MiXCR, one entry per CDR3 protein. The sample shows roughly 1.7 million distinct CDR3 sequences, about 35% of them seen only once. The TCR sequence derives from a young woman in good health. The genes are TRBV5-1 and TRBJ2-7; TRBD1 might be the D (5 bases). The source material was blood. The CDR3 here is CASSLVYSQGTYERYF. The DNA for the CDR3 is TGCGCCAGCAGCTTGGTTTATTCGCAGGGAACCTACGAGCGGTACTTC.